This T cell receptor (beta chain) was found in a study of T cell responses to AZD1222 COVID-19 vaccine. V was pared by 3 bases and J by 2 bases, with 10 bases of the junction left unmatched. The CDR3 is 16 residues long. Germline loops: CDR1 SEHNR, CDR2 FQNEAQ (reference sequence). Profiling relied on immunoSEQ multiplex PCR, and the TCRdb table lists in-frame clones only, not all of them. The sample includes roughly 190,000 clones, more than 85% seen only once; the top ten take approximately 1.6%. Analysis merged second doses at about 4 or about 12 weeks. In its sample, this clone was seen once. Antigen unknown. Overall study results and limits: Reportedly, close to half of spike-specific TCRs are directed against unmutated variant regions. Repertoires were obtained only post-peak T cell response. Only five to seven AZD1222 recipients were seropositive at baseline.

The V and J genes are TRBV7-9 and TRBJ2-7, with 7 positions matching TRBD2. The clonotype originates from an adult who received the AZD1222 COVID-19 vaccine. This sample comprised peripheral blood, obtained 28 days after the second AZD1222 dose. CDR3 coding DNA: TGTGCCAGCAGCTTCGACGGGCTAGCGGCCACCTACGAGCAGTACTTC. It is translated as CASSFDGLAATYEQYF. Based on the CDR3 plus reference TRBV7-9 and TRBJ2-7, the full variable domain is DTGVSQNPRHKITKRGQNVTFRCDPISEHNRLYWYRQTLGQGPEFLTYFQNEAQLEKSRLLSDRFSAERPKGSFSTLEIQRTEQGDSAMYLCASSFDGLAATYEQYFGPGTRLTVT.